This T cell receptor (beta chain) originates from a study of blood T cell repertoires in COVID-19. Overall study context: Sample material is recorded as cDNA or gDNA derived from T cells, B-cell-depleted T cells, or PBMCs.

The table came from immunoSEQ multiplex PCR; TCRdb's copy has only in-frame clones and leaves some out. The sample has some 50,000 clones, roughly 79% seen once. On this clone: A read error may produce the germline difference seen at one junction end.

Germline loops: CDR1 MDHEN, CDR2 SYDVKM. This CDR3 is built from 14 residues. J is TRBJ2-7 and V is TRBV28; D may be TRBD2 (6 bases). This clonotype was obtained from a human donor in a cohort sampled during active COVID-19. The specimen sequenced was peripheral blood. CDR3 coding DNA: TGTGCCAGCAGTATATGGAGGGTCTCCTACGAGCAGTACTTC. It codes for CASSIWRVSYEQYF.